This note documents a single T cell receptor beta chain sequence. Antigen unknown. This sample is part of a study of identical twins. The study, taken as a whole, reports: Some out-of-frame alpha sequences were shared by twins, and these showed excess low generation probability. Diverse VJ usage suggested most zero-insertion clonotypes were not invariant T cells.

TCRdb fed the 5' RACE reads into MiXCR, producing one record per CDR3 protein. The data contain roughly 1,500,000 distinct CDR3 sequences, around 33% of them singletons. Germline V gene data show CDR1 as KGHDR and CDR2 as SFDVKD. Trimming cost V 1 base and J 9 bases, with 12 bases left between them. This CDR3 comprises 14 residues. This sequence was found in a newborn girl in good health. The sample consisted of cord blood. The chain joins TRBV24-1 to TRBJ1-5; D uncertain. This CDR3 reads CATSDFEVVWPQHF. DNA of the CDR3: TGTGCCACCAGTGATTTTGAGGTGGTCTGGCCCCAGCATTTT.